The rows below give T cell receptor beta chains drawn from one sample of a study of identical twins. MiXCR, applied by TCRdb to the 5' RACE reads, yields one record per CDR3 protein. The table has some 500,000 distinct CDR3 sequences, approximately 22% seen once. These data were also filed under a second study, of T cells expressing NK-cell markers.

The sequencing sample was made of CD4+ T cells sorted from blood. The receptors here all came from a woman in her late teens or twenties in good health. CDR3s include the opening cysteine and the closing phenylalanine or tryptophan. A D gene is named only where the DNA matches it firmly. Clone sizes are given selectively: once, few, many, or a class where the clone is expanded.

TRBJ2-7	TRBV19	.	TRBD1	TGTGCCAGTAGTGTCTCCGGGACAGGGCCCTACGAGCAGTACTTC	CASSVSGTGPYEQYF
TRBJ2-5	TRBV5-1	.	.	TGCGCCAGCAGCTTGGCAGGACAGTTAGAGACCCAGTACTTC	CASSLAGQLETQYF
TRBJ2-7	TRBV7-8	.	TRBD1	TGTGCCAGCAGCTTACGTGACAGGGGTGGCGAGCAGTACTTC	CASSLRDRGGEQYF
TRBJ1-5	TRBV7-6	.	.	TGTGCCAGCAGCGGACCTTTCACCCGGGGCCATAGCAATCAGCCCCAGCATTTT	CASSGPFTRGHSNQPQHF
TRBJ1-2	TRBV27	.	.	TGTGCCAGCAGTTCCCCCGAGCGGCAGTATGGCTACACCTTC	CASSSPERQYGYTF
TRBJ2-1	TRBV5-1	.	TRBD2	TGCGCCAGCACTGCTGGACCAGCGGGAGTGCAGGAGCAGTTCTTC	CASTAGPAGVQEQFF
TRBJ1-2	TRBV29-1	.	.	TGCAGCGTTGAGGTCAGGGGCTATGGCTACACCTTC	CSVEVRGYGYTF
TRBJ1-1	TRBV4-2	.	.	TGTGCCAGCAGCCAGGCCTCCACCCTGAACACTGAAGCTTTCTTT	CASSQASTLNTEAFF
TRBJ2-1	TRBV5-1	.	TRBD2	TGCGCCAGCCAGGGAGCCGGGACTAGCGGCAATGAGCAGTTCTTC	CASQGAGTSGNEQFF
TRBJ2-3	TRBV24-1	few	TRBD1	TGTGCCACCAGTGATTTTCCAAGACCGGGACAGACAGATACGCAGTATTTT	CATSDFPRPGQTDTQYF
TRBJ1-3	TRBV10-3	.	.	TGTGCCATCAGGGCCACCGCGAGCTCTGGAAACACCATATATTTT	CAIRATASSGNTIYF
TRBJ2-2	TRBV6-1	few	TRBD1	TGTGCCAGCAGATGGACAGGGGCGAGCGGGGAGCTGTTTTTT	CASRWTGASGELFF
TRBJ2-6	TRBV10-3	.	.	TGTGCCATCAGTGAACACAGGGACAATGATGGGGCCAACGTCCTGACTTTC	CAISEHRDNDGANVLTF
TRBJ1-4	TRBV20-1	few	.	TGCAGTGCCACCCTTGCAGGTGAAAAACTGTTTTTT	CSATLAGEKLFF
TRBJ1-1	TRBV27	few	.	TGTGCCAGCAGGTCGGCTTCAAGAGGCACTGAAGCTTTCTTT	CASRSASRGTEAFF
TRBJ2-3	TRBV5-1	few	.	TGCGCCAGCAGCTGGACGAGCGAAAATACGCAGTATTTT	CASSWTSENTQYF